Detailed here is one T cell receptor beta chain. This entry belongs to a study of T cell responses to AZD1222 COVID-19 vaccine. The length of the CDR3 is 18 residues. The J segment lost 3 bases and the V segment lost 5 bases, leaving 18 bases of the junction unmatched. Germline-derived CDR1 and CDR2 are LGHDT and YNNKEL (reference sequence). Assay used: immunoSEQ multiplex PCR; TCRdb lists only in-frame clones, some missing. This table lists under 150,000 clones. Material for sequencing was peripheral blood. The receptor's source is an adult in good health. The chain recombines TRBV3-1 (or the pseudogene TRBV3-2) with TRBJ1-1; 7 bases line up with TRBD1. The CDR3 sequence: CASSSPLGVTGYHTEAFF. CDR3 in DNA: TGTGCCAGCAGCTCACCCCTCGGAGTGACAGGGTACCACACTGAAGCTTTCTTT.